This T cell receptor beta chain was captured in a study of shared clonotypes between healthy human individuals. Findings of the study overall: Limitation of the genetic and exposure-history diversity represented came from the few donors.

V gave up 1 base and J gave up 6 bases; unmatched junction bases: 3. CDR3 length equals 13 residues. Germline loops: CDR1 SGHRS, CDR2 YFSETQ. From CD4+ cells came CD45RA+ naive and CD45RA-negative memory subsets. Measured with immunoSEQ multiplex PCR; TCRdb has only the in-frame clones, and not every one. Of about 2.4 million clones listed, over 85% are singletons. Concerning this clone itself: Its cognate antigen is unknown.

The specimen sequenced was naive CD4+ T cells from PBMCs. Documented subset: CD45RA+ positively selected. The chain uses TRBV5-1 and TRBJ2-7, with 8 bases matching TRBD2. This TCR was sampled from a man between 18 and 29 years old in good health. Some clones in this sample may be carry-over from other donors' samples. The CDR3 DNA reads TGCGCCAGCAGCTTGCGGGAGGGCCTCGAGCAGTACTTC. It encodes CASSLREGLEQYF. Combining the CDR3 with reference TRBV5-1 and TRBJ2-7 gives the whole variable domain KAGVTQTPRYLIKTRGQQVTLSCSPISGHRSVSWYQQTPGQGLQFLFEYFSETQRNKGNFPGRFSGRQFSNSRSEMNVSTLELGDSALYLCASSLREGLEQYFGPGTRLTVT.